These 13 T cell receptor beta chains were all obtained from the same sample, sequenced in a study of blood T cell repertoires in COVID-19. TCRdb's copy holds only in-frame clones and misses some; the assay was immunoSEQ multiplex PCR. The table lists over 250,000 clones, around 87% of them singletons. The source material was peripheral blood. The receptors were gathered from a woman aged 50 to 60 with acute or convalescent COVID-19.

V and J are TRBV12-3 or TRBV12-4 and TRBJ1-1; tentative D call: TRBD1 (5 bases). The CDR3 loop spans 13 amino acids. V was trimmed by 8 bases and J by 6 bases, leaving 16 bases between them. Here the CDR3 DNA reads TGTGCCAGCCGGGCAGGGTATGGCGCTGAAGCTTTCTTT. Protein product: CASRAGYGAEAFF.

The chain joins TRBV29-1 to TRBJ2-7; 10 bases are shared with TRBD2. CDR1 and CDR2 (germline): SQVTM, ANQGSEA. This CDR3 spans 14 amino acids. Trimming removed 7 bases from V and 3 bases from J; junction bases left unmatched: 9. CDR3 in DNA: TGCAGCGGGATCTTAGCGGGAGGAATCTACGAGCAGTACTTC. It encodes CSGILAGGIYEQYF.

This clone appeared once. The V call is TRBV11-2, the J call TRBJ2-5; 9 nucleotides line up with TRBD2. This CDR3 region has 16 residues. Losses at the gene ends were 3 bases for V and 5 bases for J; bases not matched to a gene: 10. CDR1 is SGHAT and CDR2 is FQNNGV in the germline V gene. The CDR3 sequence: CASSFSRGRADETQYF. Written as DNA, the CDR3 is TGTGCCAGCAGCTTCAGTCGCGGGAGGGCCGATGAGACCCAGTACTTC.

The V gene is TRBV5-1, the J gene TRBJ1-1; TRBD1 is a possible D gene (6 bases). The CDR3 is 14 amino acids. CDR1 and CDR2 from the germline V gene are SGHRS and YFSETQ. V was shortened by 4 bases and J by 4 bases, with 14 bases between the two germline ends. CDR3 in amino acids: CASSGTGSITEAFF. The CDR3, as DNA: TGCGCCAGCAGCGGTACAGGGTCGATCACTGAAGCTTTCTTT. Combining the CDR3 with reference TRBV5-1 and TRBJ1-1 gives the whole variable domain KAGVTQTPRYLIKTRGQQVTLSCSPISGHRSVSWYQQTPGQGLQFLFEYFSETQRNKGNFPGRFSGRQFSNSRSEMNVSTLELGDSALYLCASSGTGSITEAFFGQGTRLTVV.

The chain links TRBV6-2 or TRBV6-3 to TRBJ2-1; 9 bases line up with TRBD2. There are 16 residues in the CDR3. Germline loops: CDR1 MNHEY, CDR2 SVGEGT. Trimming removed 3 bases from V and 0 bases from J; junction bases left unmatched: 3. The CDR3 DNA sequence: TGTGCCAGCAGTTATGGACTAGCGAGCTCCTACAATGAGCAGTTCTTC. Its protein is CASSYGLASSYNEQFF.

The chain links TRBV7-7 to TRBJ2-5; TRBD1 matches 10 bases. The CDR3 runs 14 residues. V lost 5 bases, J lost 4 bases, and 4 bases stayed unmatched. Germline V gene data show CDR1 as SSHAT and CDR2 as FNYEAQ (reference sequence). The CDR3 sequence: CASSQDRGRETQYF. The CDR3, as DNA: TGTGCCAGCAGCCAAGACAGGGGGCGAGAGACCCAGTACTTC.

The chain uses TRBV24-1 and TRBJ1-4; D may be TRBD1 (5 bases). The CDR3 contains 16 residues. Germline V CDR1 and CDR2: KGHDR, SFDVKD. The V end was cut by 3 bases, the J end by 0 bases, with 10 bases between. CDR3 residues: CATSDGGGATNEKLFF. CDR3 DNA sequence: TGTGCCACCAGTGATGGGGGAGGGGCAACTAATGAAAAACTGTTTTTT.

The chain couples TRBV6-1 to TRBJ1-2; D unresolved. V lost 1 base to trimming and J lost 2 bases, with 14 bases between them. Germline V gene data show CDR1 as MNHNS and CDR2 as SASEGT. The CDR3 has 16 amino acids. CDR3 nucleotide sequence: TGTGCCAGCAGTGAAGTTTGGGGAGGGAAAAACTATGGCTACACCTTC. As protein: CASSEVWGGKNYGYTF.

Details on this clone: The DNA is omitted, as the CDR3 cannot be located on it reliably, and the CDR3 follows TCRdb's listing. The chain links TRBV21-1 to TRBJ2-7; the DNA was not used to check the table's D call, TRBD1. TRBV21-1 is deemed a pseudogene. The CDR3 contains 15 residues when both ends are counted. The CDR3 sequence is CASSKGVAGGSEQYF.

This clone was observed once. This chain links TRBV7-8 with TRBJ1-1; possible D gene TRBD1, 5 bases. Germline loops: CDR1 SGHVS, CDR2 FQNEAQ. V shed 7 bases and J shed 0 bases, with 15 bases lying between them. The CDR3 loop spans 15 amino acids. The CDR3 bases are TGTGCCAGCATCCCTAGGGGCAGAATGAACACTGAAGCTTTCTTT. Its protein is CASIPRGRMNTEAFF. Combining the CDR3 with reference TRBV7-8 and TRBJ1-1 gives the whole variable domain GAGVSQSPRYKVAKRGQDVALRCDPISGHVSLFWYQQALGQGPEFLTYFQNEAQLDKSGLPSDRFFAERPEGSVSTLKIQRTQQEDSAVYLCASIPRGRMNTEAFFGQGTRLTVV.

DNA for the CDR3: TGCGCCAGCAGTGAGTCGACGTGGTCTAGCGGGAGGGCCCAGGTCTCCTACGAGCAGTACTTC. Translated: CASSESTWSSGRAQVSYEQYF. The chain has TRBV10-2 and TRBJ2-7; 12 bases agree with TRBD2. Germline lookup yields CDR1 WSHSY and CDR2 SAAADI. The CDR3 length is 21 residues. V dropped 0 bases and J dropped 0; count of bases not matched to a gene: 15.

CDR3 coding DNA: TGTGCCAGCAGCTTAAACAGGGTGTCCTACGAGCAGTACTTC. Translated: CASSLNRVSYEQYF. The chain links TRBV11-2 to TRBJ2-7; a possible D gene is TRBD1 (6 bases). Trimming removed 2 bases at V and 1 base at J, with 9 bases between. The CDR3 extends over 14 amino acids. In germline, CDR1 is SGHAT, CDR2 FQNNGV. Complete variable domain (other parts from reference TRBV11-2 and TRBJ2-7): EAGVAQSPRYKIIEKRQSVAFWCNPISGHATLYWYQQILGQGPKLLIQFQNNGVVDDSQLPKDRFSAERLKGVDSTLKIQPAKLEDSAVYLCASSLNRVSYEQYFGPGTRLTVT.

This chain joins TRBV5-1 and TRBJ1-1; D perhaps matches TRBD1 (5 bases). Trimming took off 4 bases at V and 5 bases at J, with 12 bases between the two ends. The CDR3 spans 13 residues. The germline gives CDR1 SGHRS, CDR2 YFSETQ. In DNA form, the CDR3 reads TGCGCCAGCAGCAGGGGCGCGGAGACTGAAGCTTTCTTT. Amino acid sequence: CASSRGAETEAFF.